Listed below are T cell receptor beta chains from one sample, sequenced in a study of spatial heterogeneity in lung cancer. One entry per CDR3 protein results from TCRdb running MiXCR on the 5' RACE reads. The data hold about 82,000 distinct CDR3 sequences, with approximately 12% observed a single time. Here the sequenced sample was PBMCs, taken at surgery. All receptors derive from a male donor with early-stage non-small cell lung cancer. CDR3s include the opening cysteine and the closing phenylalanine or tryptophan. The D gene is left open where the match is weak. Not all rows give a size; the values are once, few, many and, for expanded clones, a class.

abundance: .; len: 14; v_gene: TRBV7-8; j_gene: TRBJ1-5; d_gene: .; CDR3nt: TGTGCCAGCAGCTTAAGGGGGTCCGATCAGCCCCAGCATTTT; CDR3aa: CASSLRGSDQPQHF
abundance: .; len: 15; v_gene: TRBV7-2; j_gene: TRBJ2-1; d_gene: .; CDR3nt: TGTGCCAGCAGCTTAGCGGAGGGGGGTTACAATGAGCAGTTCTTC; CDR3aa: CASSLAEGGYNEQFF
abundance: few; len: 12; v_gene: TRBV12-3/TRBV12-4; j_gene: TRBJ1-2; d_gene: TRBD1; CDR3nt: TGTGCCACCCAGACAGGGGGAGATGGCTACACCTTC; CDR3aa: CATQTGGDGYTF
abundance: .; len: 16; v_gene: TRBV11-2; j_gene: TRBJ2-3; d_gene: TRBD1; CDR3nt: TGTGCCAGCAGCTTAACGCACAGGGGAGTACGAGATACGCAGTATTTT; CDR3aa: CASSLTHRGVRDTQYF
abundance: few; len: 15; v_gene: TRBV9; j_gene: TRBJ1-1; d_gene: .; CDR3nt: TGTGCCAGCAGCGTAGATTGGGATCTGAACACTGAAGCTTTCTTT; CDR3aa: CASSVDWDLNTEAFF
abundance: .; len: 16; v_gene: TRBV5-4; j_gene: TRBJ2-3; d_gene: .; CDR3nt: TGTGCCAGCAGCTTGGGGGGGCGAAGAGGGACAGATACGCAGTATTTT; CDR3aa: CASSLGGRRGTDTQYF
abundance: .; len: 10; v_gene: TRBV19; j_gene: TRBJ1-1; d_gene: .; CDR3nt: TGTGCCAGTAGTATCGGTGTCCCGTTCTTT; CDR3aa: CASSIGVPFF
abundance: .; len: 14; v_gene: TRBV5-1; j_gene: TRBJ2-1; d_gene: .; CDR3nt: TGCGCCAGCAATCCAGATAGGGTTGGCAGTGAGCAGTTCTTC; CDR3aa: CASNPDRVGSEQFF
abundance: many; len: 13; v_gene: TRBV29-1; j_gene: TRBJ1-1; d_gene: TRBD1; CDR3nt: TGCAGCGCGCCTGACAGGGGAGAGGCTGAAGCTTTCTTT; CDR3aa: CSAPDRGEAEAFF
abundance: .; len: 13; v_gene: TRBV29-1; j_gene: TRBJ2-2; d_gene: TRBD1; CDR3nt: TGCAGCATTTGGACAGGGGGCAACGGGGAGCTGTTTTTT; CDR3aa: CSIWTGGNGELFF
abundance: .; len: 14; v_gene: TRBV14; j_gene: TRBJ2-2; d_gene: .; CDR3nt: TGTGCCAGCAGCCGGACAGCGAACACCGGGGAGCTGTTTTTT; CDR3aa: CASSRTANTGELFF
abundance: .; len: 13; v_gene: TRBV19; j_gene: TRBJ2-5; d_gene: .; CDR3nt: TGTGCCAGTAGACGAGGTCCCCAAGAGACCCAGTACTTC; CDR3aa: CASRRGPQETQYF
abundance: .; len: 15; v_gene: TRBV6-5; j_gene: TRBJ2-1; d_gene: .; CDR3nt: TGTGCCAGCAGTTACAGGGACCGGTCAACAGGAGAGCAGTTCTTC; CDR3aa: CASSYRDRSTGEQFF
abundance: .; len: 14; v_gene: TRBV5-6; j_gene: TRBJ2-7; d_gene: TRBD1; CDR3nt: TGTGCCAGCAGCCGTTGGGACAGCCCCTACGAGCAGTACTTC; CDR3aa: CASSRWDSPYEQYF
abundance: .; len: 15; v_gene: TRBV5-1; j_gene: TRBJ2-7; d_gene: TRBD2; CDR3nt: TGCGCCAGCAGCCGGGACGGCCGCGGGAGCTACGAGCAGTACTTC; CDR3aa: CASSRDGRGSYEQYF
abundance: .; len: 12; v_gene: TRBV20-1; j_gene: TRBJ2-7; d_gene: TRBD1; CDR3nt: TGCAGTGCTATGGGACAGGAAGACGAGCAGTACTTC; CDR3aa: CSAMGQEDEQYF
abundance: few; len: 15; v_gene: TRBV7-9; j_gene: TRBJ2-5; d_gene: .; CDR3nt: TGTGCCAGCAGAACTGGACGTGAGGTTCGAGAGACCCAGTACTTC; CDR3aa: CASRTGREVRETQYF
abundance: .; len: 13; v_gene: TRBV7-8; j_gene: TRBJ1-6; d_gene: .; CDR3nt: TGTGCCAGCAGCCGGGACCCTGGTTCACCCCTCCACTTT; CDR3aa: CASSRDPGSPLHF
abundance: few; len: 13; v_gene: TRBV12-3/TRBV12-4; j_gene: TRBJ1-2; d_gene: .; CDR3nt: TGTGCCAGCAGTTCAGCCGGCCACTATGGCTACACCTTC; CDR3aa: CASSSAGHYGYTF
abundance: .; len: 16; v_gene: TRBV21-1; j_gene: TRBJ2-7; d_gene: .; CDR3nt: TGTGCCAGCAGCAAAGTCCGAGACAGGCCTTCCTACGAGCAGTACTTC; CDR3aa: CASSKVRDRPSYEQYF
abundance: .; len: 13; v_gene: TRBV12-3/TRBV12-4; j_gene: TRBJ2-7; d_gene: .; CDR3nt: TGTGCCAGCAGTTCACGGGACGCGGGAGAGCAGTACTTC; CDR3aa: CASSSRDAGEQYF
abundance: many; len: 14; v_gene: TRBV7-3; j_gene: TRBJ1-1; d_gene: .; CDR3nt: TGTGCCAGCGCCCGAGGGGTGGCGGACACTGAAGCTTTCTTT; CDR3aa: CASARGVADTEAFF
abundance: few; len: 15; v_gene: TRBV7-9; j_gene: TRBJ2-7; d_gene: .; CDR3nt: TGTGCCAGCAGACCGGACGGACTCGTCTCCTACGAGCAGTACTTC; CDR3aa: CASRPDGLVSYEQYF
abundance: few; len: 11; v_gene: TRBV1; j_gene: TRBJ1-5; d_gene: .; CDR3nt: TGCACCAGCAGCCAAGATCAGCCCCAGCATTTT; CDR3aa: CTSSQDQPQHF
abundance: many; len: 15; v_gene: TRBV19; j_gene: TRBJ1-5; d_gene: TRBD1; CDR3nt: TGTGCCAGTAGTTCTTCAGGGGGCGCGGAACAGCCCCAGCATTTT; CDR3aa: CASSSSGGAEQPQHF
abundance: .; len: 15; v_gene: TRBV7-3; j_gene: TRBJ1-5; d_gene: .; CDR3nt: TGTGCCAGCAGCTTAAATGCAGGTAGCAATCAGCCCCAGCATTTT; CDR3aa: CASSLNAGSNQPQHF
abundance: few; len: 14; v_gene: TRBV12-3/TRBV12-4; j_gene: TRBJ2-5; d_gene: TRBD1; CDR3nt: TGTGCCAGCAGTTTCTTGACAGGGGGAGAGACCCAGTACTTC; CDR3aa: CASSFLTGGETQYF
abundance: many; len: 12; v_gene: TRBV5-1; j_gene: TRBJ1-1; d_gene: TRBD1; CDR3nt: TGCGCCAGCAGCGGACAGGGGACTGAAGCTTTCTTT; CDR3aa: CASSGQGTEAFF
abundance: .; len: 15; v_gene: TRBV4-1; j_gene: TRBJ1-3; d_gene: .; CDR3nt: TGCGCCAGCAGCCAACTTATTGGGGGTGGAAACACCATATATTTT; CDR3aa: CASSQLIGGGNTIYF
abundance: few; len: 14; v_gene: TRBV29-1; j_gene: TRBJ2-1; d_gene: .; CDR3nt: TGCAGCGTTGAAGGGTATGACGGGTACAATGAGCAGTTCTTC; CDR3aa: CSVEGYDGYNEQFF
abundance: large; len: 15; v_gene: TRBV5-1; j_gene: TRBJ2-7; d_gene: .; CDR3nt: TGCGCCAGCAGCTCAGGTGCAGGGTCCGCCTACGAGCAGTACTTC; CDR3aa: CASSSGAGSAYEQYF
abundance: many; len: 13; v_gene: TRBV27; j_gene: TRBJ2-7; d_gene: TRBD1; CDR3nt: TGTGCCAGCAGTTTACAGGGGGCCTACGAGCAGTACTTC; CDR3aa: CASSLQGAYEQYF
abundance: few; len: 13; v_gene: TRBV27; j_gene: TRBJ1-1; d_gene: .; CDR3nt: TGTGCCAGCAGTTCGTCACGGACTCGTGAAGCTTTCTTT; CDR3aa: CASSSSRTREAFF
abundance: .; len: 12; v_gene: TRBV28; j_gene: TRBJ1-1; d_gene: .; CDR3nt: TGTGCCAGCGGGAATTCCGGGACAGAAGCTTTCTTT; CDR3aa: CASGNSGTEAFF
abundance: .; len: 15; v_gene: TRBV30; j_gene: TRBJ1-5; d_gene: TRBD1; CDR3nt: TGTGCCTGGAGTTTGCCGGACAGGAGCAATCAGCCCCAGCATTTT; CDR3aa: CAWSLPDRSNQPQHF
abundance: .; len: 13; v_gene: TRBV5-5; j_gene: TRBJ2-1; d_gene: .; CDR3nt: TGTGCCAGCAGCTTGATGAATCCGAATGAGCAGTTCTTC; CDR3aa: CASSLMNPNEQFF
abundance: few; len: 16; v_gene: TRBV10-2; j_gene: TRBJ1-1; d_gene: .; CDR3nt: TGCGCCAGCGCTCCTTCCAGCGAACGGGGGAACACTGAAGCTTTCTTT; CDR3aa: CASAPSSERGNTEAFF
abundance: few; len: 14; v_gene: TRBV19; j_gene: TRBJ1-5; d_gene: .; CDR3nt: TGTGCCAGTAGTATAGATCGTCAGGATCAGCCCCAGCATTTT; CDR3aa: CASSIDRQDQPQHF
abundance: .; len: 15; v_gene: TRBV5-1; j_gene: TRBJ2-3; d_gene: TRBD1; CDR3nt: TGCGCCAGCAGCCTGACAGGGGTTAGCACAGATACGCAGTATTTT; CDR3aa: CASSLTGVSTDTQYF
abundance: few; len: 13; v_gene: TRBV10-3; j_gene: TRBJ1-3; d_gene: .; CDR3nt: TGTGCCATCAGTCCGACAGACGGAAACACCATATATTTT; CDR3aa: CAISPTDGNTIYF
abundance: .; len: 13; v_gene: TRBV20-1; j_gene: TRBJ2-7; d_gene: .; CDR3nt: TGCAGTGCTAGGAGGGAGCCCGCCTACGAGCAGTACTTC; CDR3aa: CSARREPAYEQYF
abundance: few; len: 13; v_gene: TRBV12-3/TRBV12-4; j_gene: TRBJ2-5; d_gene: .; CDR3nt: TGTGCCAGCAGTCTAGGGGTCTGGGAGACCCAGTACTTC; CDR3aa: CASSLGVWETQYF
abundance: .; len: 13; v_gene: TRBV7-9; j_gene: TRBJ1-2; d_gene: .; CDR3nt: TGTGCCAGCAGTCGTCTAGGGGCGAGCGGCTACACCTTC; CDR3aa: CASSRLGASGYTF
abundance: many; len: 12; v_gene: TRBV5-1; j_gene: TRBJ1-1; d_gene: TRBD1; CDR3nt: TGCGCCAGCAGCCTACAGGGGACTGAAGCTTTCTTT; CDR3aa: CASSLQGTEAFF
abundance: .; len: 16; v_gene: TRBV5-1; j_gene: TRBJ2-2; d_gene: .; CDR3nt: TGCGCCAGCAGCCCTGGAGCCGGGAGAGACACCGGGGAGCTGTTTTTT; CDR3aa: CASSPGAGRDTGELFF
abundance: .; len: 14; v_gene: TRBV20-1; j_gene: TRBJ2-3; d_gene: TRBD2; CDR3nt: TGCAGTGCCCCGGGACTAGCGGGAGGAGATACGCAGTATTTT; CDR3aa: CSAPGLAGGDTQYF
abundance: .; len: 14; v_gene: TRBV12-3/TRBV12-4; j_gene: TRBJ2-7; d_gene: .; CDR3nt: TGTGCCAGCAGTCCGGACCAACCTCCCTACGAGCAGTACTTC; CDR3aa: CASSPDQPPYEQYF
abundance: few; len: 15; v_gene: TRBV5-1; j_gene: TRBJ2-2; d_gene: .; CDR3nt: TGCGCCAGCAGCTCCCTAGCAGCAAACACCGGGGAGCTGTTTTTT; CDR3aa: CASSSLAANTGELFF
abundance: .; len: 15; v_gene: TRBV19; j_gene: TRBJ1-5; d_gene: .; CDR3nt: TGTGCCAGTACCGAGGTGGCGGTGGGCAATCAGCCCCAGCATTTT; CDR3aa: CASTEVAVGNQPQHF
abundance: few; len: 15; v_gene: TRBV14; j_gene: TRBJ1-2; d_gene: .; CDR3nt: TGTGCCAGCAGCCAAGCTGGGGCCCTCGGTTATGGCTACACCTTC; CDR3aa: CASSQAGALGYGYTF
abundance: .; len: 14; v_gene: TRBV7-9; j_gene: TRBJ2-5; d_gene: .; CDR3nt: TGTGCCAGCAGCTCGACACCTGGGTACGAGACCCAGTACTTC; CDR3aa: CASSSTPGYETQYF
abundance: .; len: 17; v_gene: TRBV20-1; j_gene: TRBJ2-5; d_gene: TRBD2; CDR3nt: TGCAGTGCTAGGGGGCCTCGGAGCGGGGTCAGACAAGAGACCCAGTACTTC; CDR3aa: CSARGPRSGVRQETQYF